Listed below are T cell receptor beta chains from one sample, sequenced in a study of early T cells in non-severe SARS-CoV-2 infection. TCRdb itself ran the 5' RACE reads through MiXCR, one entry per CDR3 protein. The data hold 70,000 to 95,000 distinct CDR3 sequences, with more than 9% observed a single time. Input material: whole blood. Receptor source: an adult who was a healthcare worker with PCR-confirmed SARS-CoV-2 infection or an uninfected control (not recorded which). Both conserved end residues are part of each CDR3. A D gene is named only where the DNA matches it firmly. Size tells how often a clone was seen (once, few, many) or the class of an expanded clone, and some rows leave it out.

D gene	V gene	clone size	J gene	CDR3 protein	CDR3 DNA
NA	TRBV12-3/TRBV12-4	few	TRBJ1-6	CASSPSPDSPLHF	TGTGCCAGCAGCCCCTCCCCAGATTCACCCCTCCACTTT
NA	TRBV20-1	many	TRBJ2-1	CSARDRVGLPNGEQFF	TGCAGTGCTAGAGATAGGGTGGGACTTCCCAATGGTGAGCAGTTCTTC
NA	TRBV6-2/TRBV6-3	many	TRBJ2-3	CASSWGNTQYF	TGTGCCAGCAGTTGGGGGAATACGCAGTATTTT
NA	TRBV28	many	TRBJ2-1	CASSFDVEHEQFF	TGTGCCAGCAGTTTTGATGTGGAACATGAGCAGTTCTTC
TRBD2	TRBV12-3/TRBV12-4	NA	TRBJ2-1	CASSRTSRYNEQFF	TGTGCCAGCAGTAGGACTAGCCGTTACAATGAGCAGTTCTTC
TRBD2	TRBV11-3	NA	TRBJ2-1	CASSSRTSGSSYNEQFF	TGTGCCAGCAGCTCAAGGACTAGCGGGAGCTCCTACAATGAGCAGTTCTTC
NA	TRBV18	many	TRBJ1-5	CASSPWPVGNQPQHF	TGTGCCAGCTCACCATGGCCCGTCGGCAATCAGCCCCAGCATTTT
NA	TRBV20-1	NA	TRBJ2-2	CSARPPPGGLNTGELFF	TGCAGTGCTAGGCCCCCTCCCGGGGGCTTGAACACCGGGGAGCTGTTTTTT
TRBD1	TRBV5-6	many	TRBJ2-7	CASSPKQGAREQYF	TGTGCCAGCAGCCCTAAACAGGGGGCGCGGGAGCAGTACTTC
TRBD1	TRBV20-1	few	TRBJ1-2	CSAGGTVDYGYTF	TGCAGTGCTGGAGGGACAGTGGACTATGGCTACACCTTC
NA	TRBV6-4	many	TRBJ2-1	CASSEKTSNEQFF	TGTGCCAGCAGTGAAAAGACTAGCAATGAGCAGTTCTTC
TRBD2	TRBV11-3	many	TRBJ2-3	CASSPGLAGVVDTQYF	TGTGCCAGCAGTCCCGGGCTAGCGGGAGTAGTTGATACGCAGTATTTT
TRBD2	TRBV27	few	TRBJ2-1	CASSPAGGSYNEQFF	TGTGCCAGCTCCCCGGCGGGAGGGTCCTACAATGAGCAGTTCTTC
NA	TRBV5-1	few	TRBJ1-2	CASSLTVNYGYTF	TGCGCCAGCAGCTTGACAGTTAACTATGGCTACACCTTC
NA	TRBV7-8	many	TRBJ2-7	CASSLVALGYEQYF	TGTGCCAGCAGCTTGGTTGCCCTCGGGTACGAGCAGTACTTC
NA	TRBV5-1	many	TRBJ2-7	CASSQLGRFSYEQYF	TGCGCCAGCAGCCAATTGGGACGGTTCTCCTACGAGCAGTACTTC
NA	TRBV11-2	many	TRBJ2-7	CASSSSPSYEQYF	TGTGCCAGCAGCTCCTCCCCTTCCTACGAGCAGTACTTC
NA	TRBV7-3	NA	TRBJ2-2	CASSLTGGPGELFF	TGTGCCAGCAGCTTAACCGGGGGCCCCGGGGAGCTGTTTTTT
NA	TRBV7-8	NA	TRBJ2-7	CASSLGRTAFNSYEQYF	TGTGCCAGCAGCTTAGGGAGAACAGCGTTCAATTCCTACGAGCAGTACTTC
NA	TRBV6-9	few	TRBJ2-7	CASNPGGYRERSYEQYF	TGTGCCAGCAATCCCGGGGGATACAGGGAGAGAAGCTACGAGCAGTACTTC
TRBD2	TRBV7-9	NA	TRBJ2-3	CASSRGTSQTDTQYF	TGTGCCAGCAGCCGCGGGACTAGCCAAACAGATACGCAGTATTTT
TRBD2	TRBV5-1	NA	TRBJ2-5	CASRTGGQETQYF	TGCGCCAGCAGAACGGGGGGCCAAGAGACCCAGTACTTC
TRBD1	TRBV6-5	many	TRBJ2-7	CASSVRQGSYYEQYF	TGTGCCAGCAGCGTACGACAGGGGTCCTACTACGAGCAGTACTTC
NA	TRBV12-3/TRBV12-4	NA	TRBJ2-1	CASSAFGTSTYNEQFF	TGTGCCAGCAGCGCGTTCGGGACTTCGACCTACAATGAGCAGTTCTTC
NA	TRBV11-2	NA	TRBJ2-1	CASSGGTQTRLNEQFF	TGTGCCAGCAGCGGGGGGACCCAAACGAGGTTAAATGAGCAGTTCTTC
NA	TRBV5-8	many	TRBJ1-1	CASSLWGNTEAFF	TGTGCCAGCAGCTTGTGGGGAAACACTGAAGCTTTCTTT
NA	TRBV6-4	NA	TRBJ2-3	CASSDSAGASTDTQYF	TGTGCCAGCAGTGACTCCGCGGGGGCTAGCACAGATACGCAGTATTTT
NA	TRBV29-1	many	TRBJ2-2	CSVKQVSTGELFF	TGCAGCGTTAAACAGGTGTCCACCGGGGAGCTGTTTTTT
NA	TRBV30	many	TRBJ2-1	CAWSVRRGDGNEQFF	TGTGCCTGGAGTGTAAGAAGGGGCGATGGGAATGAGCAGTTCTTC
TRBD1	TRBV6-6	many	TRBJ2-7	CASSYSGTGVSEQYF	TGTGCCAGCAGTTACTCGGGGACAGGGGTCAGCGAGCAGTACTTC
TRBD1	TRBV7-9	many	TRBJ2-2	CASSSDRGPTGELFF	TGTGCCAGCAGCTCCGACAGGGGGCCCACCGGGGAGCTGTTTTTT
TRBD1	TRBV6-1	many	TRBJ2-1	CASRAQTGGYNEQFF	TGTGCCAGCAGAGCCCAGACAGGGGGCTACAATGAGCAGTTCTTC
TRBD2	TRBV5-1	many	TRBJ2-6	CASSLSGDGANVLTF	TGCGCCAGCAGCTTGAGCGGGGATGGGGCCAACGTCCTGACTTTC
NA	TRBV7-3	NA	TRBJ2-5	CASSFGGRGETQYF	TGTGCCAGCAGCTTCGGAGGTCGGGGGGAGACCCAGTACTTC
NA	TRBV10-3	many	TRBJ1-1	CAISESRPNTEAFF	TGTGCCATCAGTGAGTCGAGGCCCAACACTGAAGCTTTCTTT
NA	TRBV4-1	many	TRBJ2-5	CASSPFGQEWETQYF	TGCGCCAGCAGCCCCTTTGGACAAGAGTGGGAGACCCAGTACTTC
NA	TRBV5-6	NA	TRBJ2-2	CASSLEDGELFF	TGTGCCAGCAGCTTGGAGGACGGGGAGCTGTTTTTT
TRBD1	TRBV2	many	TRBJ1-1	CASSPPGQGKGAFF	TGTGCCAGCAGTCCCCCGGGACAGGGGAAGGGAGCTTTCTTT
NA	TRBV6-4	few	TRBJ2-1	CASSDSLSADEQFF	TGTGCCAGCAGTGACTCGCTTTCCGCGGATGAGCAGTTCTTC
NA	TRBV28	many	TRBJ2-7	CASKGQPSYEQYF	TGTGCCAGCAAGGGGCAGCCCTCCTACGAGCAGTACTTC
NA	TRBV29-1	NA	TRBJ2-5	CSVPTLGTRLETQYF	TGCAGCGTCCCGACCCTTGGGACCCGTCTTGAGACCCAGTACTTC
NA	TRBV7-9	many	TRBJ1-1	CASSLEKNTEAFF	TGTGCCAGCAGCCTTGAGAAGAACACTGAAGCTTTCTTT
NA	TRBV2	NA	TRBJ2-1	CASRYGLFNEQFF	TGTGCCAGCAGGTACGGACTATTCAATGAGCAGTTCTTC
NA	TRBV2	many	TRBJ1-3	CASSEALRRDPGNTIYF	TGTGCCAGCAGTGAAGCGCTTCGGAGGGACCCTGGAAACACCATATATTTT
TRBD2	TRBV5-1	few	TRBJ2-7	CASSLVYGRARDHEQYF	TGCGCCAGCAGCTTGGTATACGGGAGGGCCCGGGACCACGAGCAGTACTTC
NA	TRBV3-1	many	TRBJ2-3	CASSPLRGNTDTQYF	TGTGCCAGCAGCCCTTTGAGGGGGAACACAGATACGCAGTATTTT
NA	TRBV30	NA	TRBJ1-2	CAWSLLNGGDGYTF	TGTGCCTGGAGTCTCCTGAATGGGGGCGATGGCTACACCTTC
NA	TRBV5-1	many	TRBJ2-1	CASSLGGASNEQFF	TGCGCCAGCAGCTTGGGCGGGGCTTCTAATGAGCAGTTCTTC
NA	TRBV9	few	TRBJ1-3	CASSVGLSGNTIYF	TGTGCCAGCAGCGTAGGCCTCTCTGGAAACACCATATATTTT
TRBD1	TRBV20-1	many	TRBJ1-5	CSALTGVDQPQHF	TGCAGTGCTCTGACAGGGGTGGATCAGCCCCAGCATTTT
NA	TRBV28	many	TRBJ1-3	CASRPPGGRSGNTIYF	TGTGCCAGCAGACCCCCCGGGGGGCGTTCTGGAAACACCATATATTTT
NA	TRBV7-9	NA	TRBJ1-2	CASSLGPHNGYTF	TGTGCCAGCAGCTTGGGTCCGCATAATGGCTACACCTTC
NA	TRBV20-1	few	TRBJ2-7	CSARDSLHEQYF	TGCAGTGCTAGAGATAGTTTGCACGAGCAGTACTTC
TRBD2	TRBV2	many	TRBJ2-1	CASSRLAGANEQFF	TGTGCCAGCTCTCGACTAGCGGGAGCCAATGAGCAGTTCTTC
TRBD2	TRBV9	many	TRBJ2-2	CASSVLAGARWRELFF	TGTGCCAGCAGCGTGCTAGCGGGTGCGCGCTGGCGGGAGCTGTTTTTT
NA	TRBV20-1	many	TRBJ2-3	CSARTEGQGTDTQYF	TGCAGTGCTAGGACGGAAGGGCAAGGCACAGATACGCAGTATTTT
NA	TRBV7-6	few	TRBJ2-5	CASSQARLETQYF	TGTGCCAGCAGCCAGGCCCGTCTGGAGACCCAGTACTTC
NA	TRBV29-1	NA	TRBJ2-7	CSVEVAPDLGPYEQYF	TGCAGCGTTGAAGTCGCCCCAGATTTAGGGCCCTACGAGCAGTACTTC
NA	TRBV28	few	TRBJ2-3	CASSFPGLNTDTQYF	TGTGCCAGCAGTTTCCCCGGACTAAACACAGATACGCAGTATTTT
TRBD1	TRBV28	many	TRBJ1-3	CASSLWDRGPGNTIYF	TGTGCCAGCAGTTTGTGGGACAGGGGGCCTGGAAACACCATATATTTT